This entry lists 32 T cell receptor beta chains sequenced from one sample in a study of blood T cell repertoires in COVID-19. Data came from immunoSEQ multiplex PCR; TCRdb stores just in-frame clones and leaves some out. Here the sample spans fewer than 250,000 clones, around nine tenths being singletons. Sample: peripheral blood. The receptor source for this set is a woman aged 55-69 years with acute or convalescent COVID-19.

This chain uses TRBV23-1 with TRBJ2-7; tentatively, D is TRBD1 (5 bases). TRBV23-1 is placed among ORFs of uncertain function. The V end was cut by 2 bases, the J end by 12 bases, with 11 bases between. The CDR3 loop spans 11 amino acids. The CDR3 region is CASSQRTIRYF. The CDR3 DNA is TGCGCCAGCAGTCAAAGGACAATAAGGTACTTC.

The chain carries TRBV7-2 and TRBJ1-6; TRBD1 is a possible D gene (6 bases). The germline V gene encodes CDR1 SGHTA and CDR2 FQGNSA. V dropped 5 bases and J dropped 8 bases, with 16 bases sitting between them. This CDR3 region has 15 residues. This CDR3 is CASSLLRGRDSPLHF. The CDR3 DNA reads TGTGCCAGCAGCCTACTCAGGGGTCGGGATTCACCCCTCCACTTT.

This sequence joins TRBV11-2 and TRBJ1-1; 9 bases are shared with TRBD1. CDR1 and CDR2 (germline): SGHAT, FQNNGV. The CDR3 is made up of 13 amino acids. Trimming cost V 8 bases and J 4 bases; bases outside gene matches: 5. As DNA, the CDR3 is TGTGCCAGCGGGGGGACAGGGAGCACTGAAGCTTTCTTT. As protein: CASGGTGSTEAFF. The full variable domain, completed using reference TRBV11-2 and TRBJ1-1, is EAGVAQSPRYKIIEKRQSVAFWCNPISGHATLYWYQQILGQGPKLLIQFQNNGVVDDSQLPKDRFSAERLKGVDSTLKIQPAKLEDSAVYLCASGGTGSTEAFFGQGTRLTVV.

This clone was observed a few times. The chain has TRBV27 and TRBJ1-1; D is undetermined. The germline gives CDR1 MNHEY, CDR2 SMNVEV (reference sequence). Between the trimmed V and J ends, which lost 7 bases and 6 bases, there was a span of 15 bases. This CDR3 comprises 13 residues. CDR3 nucleotide sequence: TGTGCCAGCACGCGAGTGGGCCGCCCTGAAGCTTTCTTT. It encodes CASTRVGRPEAFF.

Points on this clone: This specimen includes other DNA sequences encoding the same CDR3. The V call is TRBV6-5, the J call TRBJ2-1; TRBD1 agrees at 9 bases. Germline V lookup: CDR1 MNHEY, CDR2 SVGAGI. This CDR3 contains 14 residues. V shed 1 base and J 7 bases; nucleotides not matched to a gene: 2. The CDR3 sequence: CASSYWDRVNEQFF. The CDR3 DNA sequence: TGTGCCAGCAGTTACTGGGACAGGGTAAATGAGCAGTTCTTC.

This rearrangement joins TRBV11-2 to TRBJ2-3; a possible D gene is TRBD2 (6 bases). CDR1 and CDR2 from the germline V gene are SGHAT and FQNNGV. This CDR3 contains 15 residues. The V gene lost 5 bases and the J gene lost 2 bases, with 14 bases spanning the gap. DNA for the CDR3: TGTGCCAGCAGCCTCGGACTACTCACCACAGATACGCAGTATTTT. Translating it yields CASSLGLLTTDTQYF. Combining the CDR3 with reference TRBV11-2 and TRBJ2-3 gives the whole variable domain EAGVAQSPRYKIIEKRQSVAFWCNPISGHATLYWYQQILGQGPKLLIQFQNNGVVDDSQLPKDRFSAERLKGVDSTLKIQPAKLEDSAVYLCASSLGLLTTDTQYFGPGTRLTVL.

The gene calls are TRBV19 and TRBJ1-5; D is possibly TRBD1 (6 bases). Trimming cost V 4 bases and J 0 bases, with 22 bases left between them. The length of the CDR3 is 19 residues. Germline CDR1 is LNHDA and CDR2 is SQIVND (reference sequence). CDR3 nucleotides: TGTGCCAGTAGTACCGCCTCGGGGGGCCTAAAACTTAGCAATCAGCCCCAGCATTTT. It codes for CASSTASGGLKLSNQPQHF.

This rearrangement joins TRBV5-4 to TRBJ1-2, with D tentatively TRBD1 (5 bases). Germline CDR1 SGHNT, CDR2 YYREEE (reference sequence). The CDR3 is made up of 16 amino acids. Deletions cut 4 bases from V and 2 bases from J, with 18 bases between. The CDR3 region has the DNA TGTGCCAGCAGCGGGGTCACAGGCAGACCAAACTATGGCTACACCTTC. Translating gives CASSGVTGRPNYGYTF.

The chain recombines TRBV7-3 with TRBJ2-1, with D uncertain. Germline loops: CDR1 SGHTA, CDR2 FQGTGA. This CDR3 comprises 13 residues. Trimming took off 1 base at V and 3 bases at J, with 4 bases between the two ends. CDR3 in amino acids: CASSLNSYNEQFF. The CDR3 DNA sequence: TGTGCCAGCAGCTTAAACAGCTACAATGAGCAGTTCTTC.

This clone appeared a few times. This chain's CDR3 is CSVRLLNTGELFF. The CDR3 DNA reads as TGCAGCGTACGGTTGCTGAACACCGGGGAGCTGTTTTTT. V is TRBV29-1 and J is TRBJ2-2; D is undetermined. From germline, CDR1 is SQVTM and CDR2 ANQGSEA. V was pared by 6 bases and J by 1 base, with 9 bases between. The CDR3 consists of 13 residues.

This clone was observed a handful of times. The chain recombines TRBV4-1 with TRBJ2-7, with 7 positions matching TRBD1. The germline V gene encodes CDR1 MGHRA and CDR2 YSYEKL. This CDR3 has 16 amino acids. J lost 1 base, V lost 0 bases, and 6 bases had no gene match. The CDR3 bases are TGCGCCAGCAGCCAAGACCTGGCAGGGGGTTCCTACGAGCAGTACTTC. Translation gives CASSQDLAGGSYEQYF.

This clone was detected a few times. The chain joins TRBV5-1 to TRBJ1-3; 8 bases align to TRBD1. The CDR3 length is 14 residues. The trim removed 4 bases at V and 4 bases at J, leaving 4 bases unmatched. The V gene's germline CDR1 is SGHRS and CDR2 YFSETQ. The CDR3 loop is CASSARQGGNTIYF. CDR3 sequence (DNA): TGCGCCAGCAGCGCTCGACAGGGGGGAAACACCATATATTTT.

The rearrangement joins TRBV27 to TRBJ2-7; no reliable D call. Trimming stripped 5 bases from V and 0 bases from J, with 8 bases between. The CDR3 has 13 amino acids. CDR1 is MNHEY and CDR2 is SMNVEV in the germline V gene (reference sequence). DNA for the CDR3: TGTGCCAGCAGTCCCCCCTACTCCTACGAGCAGTACTTC. This translates into CASSPPYSYEQYF.

The chain joins TRBV4-3 to TRBJ2-5, with 9 bases matching TRBD1. V shed 4 bases, J shed 4 bases, and the junction held 16 bases outside the gene matches. Per the germline V gene, CDR1 is LGHNA and CDR2 is YSLEER. The CDR3 covers 18 residues. The CDR3 sequence: CASSLQPTGQGVRETQYF. DNA of the CDR3: TGCGCCAGCAGCCTTCAACCCACGGGACAGGGAGTGCGAGAGACCCAGTACTTC.

The chain joins TRBV19 to TRBJ1-1; D not resolved. The CDR3 sequence is 11 residues long. Germline V gene data show CDR1 as LNHDA and CDR2 as SQIVND (reference sequence). The V end lost 6 bases, the J end lost 2 bases, and 4 bases lay between the germline ends. The CDR3 sequence: CASSLNTEAFF. The CDR3 DNA follows: TGTGCCAGTAGCTTAAACACTGAAGCTTTCTTT.

This chain connects TRBV9 to TRBJ1-3; D unclear. V was cut by 0 bases and J by 0 bases, with 4 bases left in between. Germline V gene data show CDR1 as SGDLS and CDR2 as YYNGEE. The CDR3 extends over 14 amino acids. The CDR3 loop reads CASSVVSSGNTIYF. CDR3 nucleotides: TGTGCCAGCAGCGTAGTGAGCTCTGGAAACACCATATATTTT.

V is TRBV9 and J is TRBJ1-2; D possibly corresponds to TRBD1 (5 bases). Looked up from germline, CDR1 is SGDLS and CDR2 is YYNGEE. Between the trimmed V and J ends, which lost 4 bases and 4 bases, there was a span of 11 bases. This CDR3 region has 13 residues. The CDR3 sequence is CASSRQSSYGYTF. CDR3 nucleotides: TGTGCCAGCAGCCGACAGTCCTCCTATGGCTACACCTTC. The whole variable domain, filled in from reference TRBV9 and TRBJ1-2, reads DSGVTQTPKHLITATGQRVTLRCSPRSGDLSVYWYQQSLDQGLQFLIQYYNGEERAKGNILERFSAQQFPDLHSELNLSSLELGDSALYFCASSRQSSYGYTFGSGTRLTVV.

The chain employs TRBV11-3 and TRBJ2-2; maybe TRBD1 (5 bases). The CDR3 is 13 amino acids. V was shortened by 5 bases and J by 5 bases, with 9 bases between the two germline ends. Germline CDR1 and CDR2: SGHNT and YENEEA. Here the CDR3 reads CASSRTRTGELFF. CDR3 nucleotides: TGTGCCAGCAGCCGGACAAGGACCGGGGAGCTGTTTTTT. Full variable domain (outside the CDR3, taken from reference TRBV11-3 and TRBJ2-2): EAGVVQSPRYKIIEKKQPVAFWCNPISGHNTLYWYLQNLGQGPELLIRYENEEAVDDSQLPKDRFSAERLKGVDSTLKIQPAELGDSAVYLCASSRTRTGELFFGEGSRLTVL.

V and J are TRBV5-5 and TRBJ2-3; 14 positions match TRBD2. Germline CDR1 SGHKS, CDR2 YYEKEE (reference sequence). With 4 bases clipped from V and 11 bases from J, the junction kept 12 bases outside the gene matches. This CDR3 contains 16 residues. CDR3 sequence reads: CASSKGLAGAPAGQYF. For the CDR3, the DNA is TGTGCCAGCAGCAAGGGACTAGCGGGAGCCCCGGCGGGGCAGTATTTT.

The V gene is TRBV18, the J gene TRBJ1-5; unclear D gene. Germline CDR1 and CDR2: KGHSH and LQKENI. The CDR3 has 13 residues. V was clipped by 5 bases and J by 5 bases, with 10 bases between them. The CDR3 DNA is TGTGCCAGCTCAACCAGCCAGGATCAGCCCCAGCATTTT. This translates into CASSTSQDQPQHF.

The CDR3 reads CASSFNTQGEEQYF. In DNA form, the CDR3 reads TGCGCCAGCAGCTTCAATACACAGGGGGAGGAGCAGTACTTC. This chain connects TRBV5-1 to TRBJ2-7; 8 nucleotides agree with TRBD1. Germline-derived CDR1 and CDR2 are SGHRS and YFSETQ. This CDR3 is built from 14 residues. The V and J ends lost 2 bases and 7 bases, in that order; junction bases with no gene match: 8.

The chain combines TRBV5-1 with TRBJ2-2; D gene uncertain. Per the germline V gene, CDR1 is SGHRS and CDR2 is YFSETQ. This CDR3 is built from 14 residues. V was pared by 4 bases and J by 1 base, with 8 bases between. The CDR3, as DNA: TGCGCCAGCAGCGCTAAGCAGAACACCGGGGAGCTGTTTTTT. Encoded protein: CASSAKQNTGELFF.

The rearrangement joins TRBV5-1 to TRBJ1-4, with TRBD1 matching 7 bases. This CDR3 has 13 amino acids. Germline V CDR1 and CDR2: SGHRS, YFSETQ. With V trimmed by 2 bases and J by 8 bases, 3 bases remained unmatched. CDR3 DNA: TGCGCCAGCAGCTTCACAGGGGACGAAAAACTGTTTTTT. This sequence encodes CASSFTGDEKLFF.

The chain carries TRBV18 and TRBJ2-7; possibly TRBD1 for D (6 bases). Germline CDR1 KGHSH, CDR2 LQKENI. V was clipped by 3 bases and J by 3 bases, with 9 bases between them. The CDR3 sequence is 13 residues long. DNA for the CDR3: TGTGCCAGCTCACCCCTACAGGGCTACGAGCAGTACTTC. This gives the protein CASSPLQGYEQYF.

V is TRBV19 and J is TRBJ1-1, with TRBD1 identical over 7 bases. CDR1 and CDR2 (germline): LNHDA, SQIVND (reference sequence). With 6 bases clipped from V and 1 base from J, the junction kept 2 bases outside the gene matches. The CDR3 has 13 residues. CDR3 residues: CASRGGKNTEAFF. Written as DNA, the CDR3 is TGTGCCAGTAGAGGGGGCAAGAACACTGAAGCTTTCTTT. The whole variable domain, remainder taken from reference TRBV19 and TRBJ1-1, is DGGITQSPKYLFRKEGQNVTLSCEQNLNHDAMYWYRQDPGQGLRLIYYSQIVNDFQKGDIAEGYSVSREKKESFPLTVTSAQKNPTAFYLCASRGGKNTEAFFGQGTRLTVV.

This clone was seen more than once but under ten times. The V gene is TRBV5-4, the J gene TRBJ1-3; 9 positions agree with TRBD1. The CDR3 has 17 residues. The V gene end was trimmed by 4 bases and the J gene end by 4 bases; junction bases not matched to a gene: 12. CDR1 and CDR2 (germline): SGHNT, YYREEE (reference sequence). In DNA, the CDR3 is TGTGCCAGCAGCCCCGACCTACAGGGGGCTAAGGGAAACACCATATATTTT. Protein product: CASSPDLQGAKGNTIYF.

The chain uses TRBV12-3 or TRBV12-4 and TRBJ2-3; unclear D gene. Trimming took 8 bases from V and 1 from J, leaving 10 bases between them. The CDR3 extends over 13 amino acids. The CDR3 DNA follows: TGTGCCAGCGGGCTCTCCGGCACAGATACGCAGTATTTT. This gives the protein CASGLSGTDTQYF.

The chain couples TRBV30 to TRBJ1-1; 7 bases are shared with TRBD1. After removal of 2 bases from V and 4 bases from J, the junction contained 4 bases not matched to a gene. The V gene's germline CDR1 is GTSNPN and CDR2 SVGIG (reference sequence). This CDR3 spans 13 amino acids. This chain's CDR3 is CAWSKPGGTEAFF. The CDR3 region has the DNA TGTGCCTGGAGTAAACCAGGGGGCACTGAAGCTTTCTTT.

The chain has TRBV7-9 and TRBJ1-5, with D possibly TRBD1 on 5 matching bases. Per germline, CDR1 SEHNR and CDR2 FQNEAQ (reference sequence). This CDR3 region has 16 residues. With 5 bases removed from V and 7 bases from J, the gap between germline ends came to 21 bases. CDR3: CASSATPGGKGQPQHF. DNA of the CDR3: TGTGCCAGCAGCGCCACCCCCGGGGGGAAAGGGCAGCCCCAGCATTTT.

This sequence joins TRBV30 and TRBJ2-5, with D maybe TRBD2 (6 bases). CDR3 length: 16 amino acids. The ends were cut back, 2 bases at V and 2 bases at J, with 18 bases in the middle. Germline CDR1 and CDR2: GTSNPN and SVGIG (reference sequence). The CDR3 spells CAWSIPGTALQETQYF. The CDR3 DNA sequence: TGTGCCTGGAGTATCCCCGGGACTGCGCTTCAAGAGACCCAGTACTTC.

J is TRBJ1-1 and V is TRBV7-3; 7 bases map to TRBD1. CDR1 and CDR2 (germline): SGHTA, FQGTGA. V dropped 1 base and J dropped 3; count of bases not matched to a gene: 5. This CDR3 spans 15 amino acids. The CDR3 loop is CASSLMDRRYTEAFF. The CDR3 nucleotides read TGTGCCAGCAGCTTAATGGACAGGCGCTACACTGAAGCTTTCTTT.

This clone was detected once. The V call is TRBV5-1, the J call TRBJ1-5; 8 nucleotides agree with TRBD1. The germline V gene encodes CDR1 SGHRS and CDR2 YFSETQ. Trimming removed 1 base from V and 7 bases from J; junction bases left unmatched: 7. The CDR3 loop spans 15 amino acids. CDR3 in DNA: TGCGCCAGCAGCTTGTGGCCAGGGGGCTTACAGCCCCAGCATTTT. This encodes CASSLWPGGLQPQHF.